Shown below are 20 T cell receptor beta chains from a single sample sequenced in a study of blood T cell repertoires in COVID-19. Sequenced by immunoSEQ multiplex PCR; TCRdb stores in-frame clones only, minus some. This repertoire shows 140,000 to 150,000 clones, approximately 78% found once; its top ten account for approximately 6%. Sequencing input: PBMCs or T cells enriched from blood (not recorded which). These receptors all come from a woman between 45 and 65 years old who had recovered from COVID-19.

In the case of this clone: Relative to the germline gene, one junction end is altered; a read error may explain this. The CDR3 protein is CASTGTQDGRGF. For the CDR3, the DNA is TGTGCCAGCACGGGGACACAGGATGGGCGCGGCTTT. This chain links TRBV2 with TRBJ1-1; D may be TRBD1 (6 bases). CDR1 is SNHLY, CDR2 FYNNEI, per germline. This CDR3 has 12 amino acids.

This sequence joins TRBV5-8 and TRBJ2-7, with D possibly matching TRBD1 (5 bases). Looked up from germline, CDR1 is SGHTS and CDR2 is YDEGEE. The V gene lost 1 base and the J gene lost 6 bases, with 8 bases spanning the gap. CDR3 length: 12 residues. The CDR3 sequence: CASSLTGSEQYV. The CDR3 DNA reads as TGTGCCAGCAGCTTGACAGGTAGCGAGCAGTACGTC.

The chain has TRBV5-6 and TRBJ2-7; weak D call: TRBD1 (6 bases). V lost 3 bases to trimming and J lost 9 bases, with 16 bases between them. The CDR3 has 13 amino acids. In germline, CDR1 is SGHDT, CDR2 YYEEEE. The CDR3 is CASSSSRGLVQYV. The DNA of the CDR3 is TGTGCCAGCAGCTCCTCCAGGGGTCTGGTGCAGTACGTC.

This clone was observed a handful of times. V is TRBV10-3 and J is TRBJ2-2; 9 bases align to TRBD1. This CDR3 contains 15 residues. From germline, CDR1 is ENHRY and CDR2 SYGVKD. V shed 6 bases, J shed 4 bases, and the junction held 6 bases outside the gene matches. CDR3 sequence: CAIRPDRGGTGELFF. For the CDR3, the DNA is TGTGCCATCAGACCCGACAGGGGGGGCACCGGGGAGCTGTTTTTT.

The genes are TRBV6-5 and TRBJ1-2, with D maybe TRBD1 (6 bases). The CDR3 contains 14 residues. With 10 bases removed from V and 0 bases from J, the gap between germline ends came to 15 bases. Germline CDR1 and CDR2: MNHEY and SVGAGI. For the CDR3, the DNA is TGTGCCACCCATGGGACAATAGCTAACTATGGCTACACCTTC. Translation gives CATHGTIANYGYTF.

This clone was counted only a few times. The V and J genes are TRBV11-3 and TRBJ2-1, with 14 bases identical to TRBD2. Germline CDR1 is SGHNT and CDR2 is YENEEA. Germline trimming cut 4 bases from V and 9 bases from J; bases unmatched to any gene: 5. CDR3 length: 15 residues. The CDR3, as DNA: TGTGCCAGCAGCTCAGGGACTAGCGGGGGTATTGAGCAGTTCTTC. This gives the protein CASSSGTSGGIEQFF.

This clone was observed a handful of times. The V call is TRBV28, the J call TRBJ2-2; 8 bases line up with TRBD2. Germline CDR1 is MDHEN and CDR2 is SYDVKM. V lost 7 bases and J lost 1; bases outside the gene matches: 2. CDR3 size: 14 residues. The CDR3, as DNA: TGTGCCAGCATTAGCGGGGTGAACACCGGGGAGCTGTTTTTT. Its translation is CASISGVNTGELFF.

The chain carries TRBV28 and TRBJ1-1; 7 positions match TRBD1. The J segment lost 11 bases and the V segment lost 5 bases, leaving 8 bases of the junction unmatched. CDR1 MDHEN and CDR2 SYDVKM come from the germline V gene. The CDR3 runs 12 residues. CDR3 DNA: TGTGCCAGCAGTCAAAGACAGGGTCGGGCTTTCTTT. Protein sequence: CASSQRQGRAFF.

The chain combines TRBV7-6 with TRBJ2-7; D gene uncertain. Trimming removed 1 base from V and 2 bases from J, with 12 bases in between. The CDR3 covers 15 residues. Germline V lookup: CDR1 SGHVS, CDR2 FNYEAQ. CDR3 protein: CASSLGDGGAYEQYF. Here the CDR3 DNA reads TGTGCCAGCAGCTTAGGAGATGGCGGCGCCTACGAGCAGTACTTC.

In this sample, this clone turned up a few times. V usage is TRBV6-4 and J usage is TRBJ1-2; D gene uncertain. This CDR3 has 11 amino acids. Germline loops: CDR1 MRHNA, CDR2 SNTAGT. Trimming stripped 6 bases from V and 7 bases from J, with 9 bases between. The CDR3 sequence: CASRTGVGYTF. CDR3 DNA sequence: TGTGCCAGCAGAACCGGAGTTGGCTACACCTTC.

The chain has TRBV29-1 and TRBJ2-2, with D tentatively TRBD1 (6 bases). V was pared by 5 bases and J by 7 bases, with 20 bases between. The V gene's germline CDR1 is SQVTM and CDR2 ANQGSEA. The CDR3 covers 15 residues. The CDR3 spells CSVMDSVPTNGELFF. The CDR3 DNA follows: TGCAGCGTTATGGACAGCGTGCCCACGAACGGGGAGCTGTTTTTT.

This chain uses TRBV4-1 with TRBJ1-2; weak D call: TRBD1 (5 bases). Trimming took off 0 bases at V and 5 bases at J, with 22 bases between the two ends. This CDR3 spans 18 amino acids. Germline V CDR1 and CDR2: MGHRA, YSYEKL. The CDR3 sequence: CASSQEERWRGYKYGYTF. The CDR3 region has the DNA TGCGCCAGCAGCCAAGAGGAACGTTGGAGGGGATACAAGTATGGCTACACCTTC.

The V gene is TRBV10-2, the J gene TRBJ2-5, with 11 nucleotides matching TRBD2. The germline gives CDR1 WSHSY, CDR2 SAAADI. CDR3 size: 16 residues. V trimming: 4 bases; J trimming: 4 bases; junction bases outside the gene matches: 8. This chain's CDR3 is CASSGEVAGGLETQYF. As DNA, the CDR3 is TGCGCCAGCAGTGGGGAGGTAGCGGGGGGGCTAGAGACCCAGTACTTC.

This chain connects TRBV28 to TRBJ1-2; D gene ambiguous. Germline-derived CDR1 and CDR2 are MDHEN and SYDVKM. V lost 10 bases to trimming and J lost 10 bases, with 16 bases between them. This CDR3 has 11 amino acids. The CDR3: CATRTFSDYTF. The CDR3 region has the DNA TGTGCCACACGAACCTTCAGTGACTACACCTTC.

The V gene is TRBV9, the J gene TRBJ2-1; 13 bases are shared with TRBD2. CDR1 and CDR2 (germline): SGDLS, YYNGEE. The CDR3 sequence is 16 residues long. The junction had 9 bases not matched to a gene; V was cut back by 4 bases and J by 8 bases. The CDR3 sequence is CASSPGTSGASDEQFF. The DNA of the CDR3 is TGTGCCAGCAGCCCGGGGACTAGCGGGGCGAGTGATGAGCAGTTCTTC.

CDR3 region: CAISGGEDPYEQYV. The CDR3 DNA reads TGTGCCATCAGTGGGGGGGAGGACCCATACGAGCAGTACGTC. The chain couples TRBV10-3 to TRBJ2-7; D might be TRBD2 (6 bases). CDR3 length equals 14 residues. Germline V gene sequence: CDR1 ENHRY, CDR2 SYGVKD. With 4 bases removed from V and 4 bases from J, the gap between germline ends came to 14 bases.

The chain uses TRBV3-1 (or the pseudogene TRBV3-2) and TRBJ2-7, with a weak D call TRBD1 (5 bases). The CDR3 spans 12 residues. Trimming left V 1 base short and J 6 bases short, with 7 bases between. The germline V gene has CDR1 LGHDT and CDR2 YNNKEL (reference sequence). This CDR3 reads CASSQVQGEQYF. The CDR3 bases are TGTGCCAGCAGCCAAGTTCAGGGCGAGCAGTACTTC.

This clone was detected a few times. The genes are TRBV2 and TRBJ1-6; 8 bases match TRBD1. The germline V gene encodes CDR1 SNHLY and CDR2 FYNNEI. This CDR3 has 14 residues. After removal of 8 bases from V and 5 bases from J, the junction contained 5 bases not matched to a gene. The CDR3 spells CASQRTGNNSPLHF. The CDR3 DNA reads as TGTGCCAGCCAAAGGACAGGGAATAATTCACCCCTCCACTTT.

This clone was detected once. The chain has TRBV29-1 and TRBJ2-3; D gene unclear. The CDR3 contains 14 residues. The germline V gene has CDR1 SQVTM and CDR2 ANQGSEA. Trimming removed 3 bases at V and 0 bases at J, with 10 bases between. CDR3 loop: CSVEPQTSTDTQYF. The CDR3 region has the DNA TGCAGCGTTGAGCCCCAAACTAGCACAGATACGCAGTATTTT.

This clone was detected many times. One junction end does not reproduce the germline sequence, and a read error may be involved. V and J are TRBV5-6 and TRBJ1-5; the match to TRBD1 covers 9 bases. Germline values: CDR1 SGHDT, CDR2 YYEEEE. This CDR3 contains 12 residues. The CDR3 reads CASSRIGTGKSF. As DNA, the CDR3 is TGTGCCAGCAGCAGGATTGGGACAGGGAAGTCTTTT.